This T cell receptor beta chain was recovered during a study of shared clonotypes between healthy human individuals. The split of CD4+ cells yielded CD45RA+ naive and CD45RA-negative memory subsets. Clones were read by immunoSEQ multiplex PCR, and TCRdb kept only the in-frame ones, dropping some. The profile shows some 650,000 clones, more than 95% of them singletons. On this clone itself: Its antigen is as yet unknown.

Germline CDR1 is SGHRS and CDR2 is YFSETQ. Trimming took 3 bases from V and 4 from J; bases not matched to a gene: 10. This CDR3 has 17 residues. General study points: Large sequencing depth failed to make sorted-subset sequencing complete, rarefaction showed. Several donors shared 5% to 5.5% of their naive CD4 clonotypes. Estimated richness was generally greater in naive than memory subsets.

This receptor was taken from a woman younger than 45 in good health. Sample: naive CD4+ T cells sorted from blood. Indicated subset: CD45RA+ positively selected. The gene calls are TRBV5-1 and TRBJ2-5; 12 positions match TRBD2. Here the CDR3 reads CASSSWTSGNPPETQYF. CDR3 in DNA: TGCGCCAGCAGCTCCTGGACTAGCGGGAACCCTCCAGAGACCCAGTACTTC.